Listed here are 31 T cell receptor beta chains from one sample, sequenced in a study of long-term antiretroviral therapy in people with HIV. Sequencing relied on immunoSEQ assay v3.0, run at survey level. TCRdb's copy holds only in-frame clones and misses some; the assay was immunoSEQ multiplex PCR. In the table there are tens of thousands of clones, roughly 96% of which are singletons. Specimen: unsorted PBMCs, collected roughly 6.2 years after starting antiretroviral therapy. The receptor source for this set is a man aged 30 to 39 with HIV.

The chain carries TRBV4-1 and TRBJ1-4, with D possibly matching TRBD1 (5 bases). The ends were cut back, 1 base at V and 4 bases at J, with 13 bases in the middle. Germline CDR1 is MGHRA and CDR2 is YSYEKL. The CDR3 extends over 16 amino acids. CDR3 protein: CASSQGPGRSNEKLFF. CDR3 DNA sequence: TGCGCCAGCAGCCAAGGCCCGGGACGGAGTAATGAAAAACTGTTTTTT.

As DNA, the CDR3 is TGTGCCAGTAGTGGGAGTTCGACCAATCAGCCCCAGCATTTT. It codes for CASSGSSTNQPQHF. This sequence joins TRBV19 and TRBJ1-5; D gene ambiguous. The V end lost 5 bases, the J end lost 3 bases, and 11 bases lay between the germline ends. The CDR3 is made up of 14 amino acids. The V gene's germline CDR1 is LNHDA and CDR2 SQIVND (reference sequence).

Here the CDR3 reads CASSQGSASGRAKNIQYF. Here the CDR3 DNA reads TGCGCCAGCAGCCAAGGATCGGCTAGCGGGAGGGCCAAAAACATTCAGTACTTC. The rearrangement links TRBV4-1 to TRBJ2-4; TRBD2 matches 11 bases. After removal of 1 base from V and 1 base from J, the junction contained 6 bases not matched to a gene. This CDR3 is 18 amino acids long. Germline V gene lookup returns CDR1 MGHRA and CDR2 YSYEKL.

This rearrangement joins TRBV19 to TRBJ1-5; a weak D match, TRBD1 (6 bases). CDR1 and CDR2 (germline): LNHDA, SQIVND (reference sequence). Trimming stripped 5 bases from V and 2 bases from J, with 13 bases between. The CDR3 runs to 15 residues. The CDR3 loop is CASSGLRQGNQPQHF. The CDR3 nucleotides read TGTGCCAGTAGTGGTCTCCGACAGGGCAATCAGCCCCAGCATTTT.

The rearrangement joins TRBV7-9 to TRBJ1-2; D uncertain. V lost 6 bases and J 2 bases, leaving 10 bases between the germline ends. In germline, CDR1 is SEHNR, CDR2 FQNEAQ (reference sequence). The CDR3 length is 13 residues. CDR3 region: CASRIAGNYGYTF. The CDR3 coding sequence is TGTGCCAGCAGGATAGCGGGAAACTATGGCTACACCTTC.

The chain is built from TRBV28 and TRBJ2-7; D is perhaps TRBD1 or TRBD2 (5 bases each). Germline CDR1 and CDR2: MDHEN and SYDVKM. Trimming left V 3 bases short and J 0 bases short, with 12 bases between. This CDR3 spans 15 amino acids. CDR3 nucleotide sequence: TGTGCCAGCAGTTTCACCTCCGGGGCCTCCTACGAGCAGTACTTC. Encoded protein: CASSFTSGASYEQYF.

The chain combines TRBV5-4 with TRBJ2-1; D is unclear. CDR3 length equals 12 residues. Germline assignment: CDR1 SGHNT and CDR2 YYREEE (reference sequence). The V and J ends lost 0 bases and 7 bases respectively, with 5 bases between them. The DNA of the CDR3 is TGTGCCAGCAGCTTGGCCCTAAATGAGCAGTTCTTC. It specifies CASSLALNEQFF. The variable domain in full, completed from reference TRBV5-4 and TRBJ2-1, reads ETGVTQSPTHLIKTRGQQVTLRCSSQSGHNTVSWYQQALGQGPQFIFQYYREEENGRGNFPPRFSGLQFPNYSSELNVNALELDDSALYLCASSLALNEQFFGPGTRLTVL.

This chain joins TRBV14 and TRBJ2-1; TRBD2 agrees at 8 bases. The CDR3 spans 16 residues. Germline values: CDR1 SGHDN, CDR2 FVKESK. V shed 1 base, J shed 4 bases, and the junction held 6 bases outside the gene matches. The CDR3 sequence is CASSQVAGGVYNEQFF. The CDR3 region has the DNA TGTGCCAGCAGCCAAGTGGCGGGAGGAGTTTACAATGAGCAGTTCTTC. Together with reference TRBV14 and TRBJ2-1, the CDR3 gives the full variable domain: EAGVTQFPSHSVIEKGQTVTLRCDPISGHDNLYWYRRVMGKEIKFLLHFVKESKQDESGMPNNRFLAERTGGTYSTLKVQPAELEDSGVYFCASSQVAGGVYNEQFFGPGTRLTVL.

V and J are TRBV19 and TRBJ1-2, with D perhaps TRBD1 (6 bases). Trimming cost V 1 base and J 5 bases, with 20 bases left between them. Germline CDR1 and CDR2: LNHDA and SQIVND (reference sequence). The CDR3 is 17 residues long. The chain's CDR3 is CASSIVGADSVGYGYTF. CDR3 in DNA: TGTGCCAGTAGTATAGTAGGGGCGGACAGCGTTGGGTATGGCTACACCTTC.

The chain combines TRBV11-3 with TRBJ2-5; a weak D match, TRBD1 (5 bases). With the DNA end fitting TRBJ2-7 better, the J assignment may be wrong. Germline CDR1 and CDR2: SGHNT and YENEEA. The CDR3 is 14 residues long. This CDR3 is CASSRNQGSNEQYF. The CDR3 nucleotides are TGTGCCAGCAGCAGGAACCAGGGAAGCAACGAGCAGTACTTC.

The chain has TRBV29-1 and TRBJ1-2; 7 bases agree with TRBD1. With V trimmed by 3 bases and J by 4 bases, 8 bases remained unmatched. The CDR3 is 14 residues long. Germline V gene sequence: CDR1 SQVTM, CDR2 ANQGSEA. This CDR3 is CSVEGGTDLYGYTF. The DNA of the CDR3 is TGCAGCGTTGAGGGGGGGACAGATCTCTATGGCTACACCTTC.

This clone was observed a single time. The V and J genes are TRBV6-5 and TRBJ1-2, with a possible D match to TRBD1 (6 bases). The CDR3 is made up of 13 amino acids. CDR1 and CDR2 from the germline V gene are MNHEY and SVGAGI. Trimming pared 6 bases from V and 2 bases from J, leaving 10 bases between. DNA of the CDR3: TGTGCCAGCAGGGGCAGGGGAAACTATGGCTACACCTTC. Its protein is CASRGRGNYGYTF.

This chain links TRBV9 with TRBJ2-4; 11 nucleotides agree with TRBD2. The V segment lost 4 bases and the J segment 7 bases; nucleotides outside the gene matches: 10. CDR1 and CDR2 from the germline V gene are SGDLS and YYNGEE. The CDR3 covers 16 residues. The CDR3 DNA reads as TGTGCCAGCAGCCCTCCGACTAGCGGGGAGACGAACATTCAGTACTTC. Translated, it gives CASSPPTSGETNIQYF.

This chain connects TRBV4-1 to TRBJ2-7; tentatively, D is TRBD2 (5 bases). Looked up from germline, CDR1 is MGHRA and CDR2 is YSYEKL. CDR3 size: 12 residues. Trimming shortened V by 1 base and J by 7 bases, and 8 bases separated the two germline ends. DNA of the CDR3: TGCGCCAGCAGCCAAGGGAGGAATGAGCAGTACTTC. Translated: CASSQGRNEQYF.

The CDR3 DNA follows: TGCGCCAGCAGCCAAGGAGTTACAGATACGCAGTATTTT. Translation gives CASSQGVTDTQYF. The rearrangement joins TRBV4-3 to TRBJ2-3, with D uncertain. V was pared by 1 base and J by 3 bases, with 5 bases between. The CDR3 is 13 residues long. CDR1 is LGHNA and CDR2 is YSLEER in the germline V gene.

V and J are TRBV27 and TRBJ2-7; 7 positions match TRBD1. The CDR3 is 14 amino acids. The junction had 2 bases not matched to a gene; V was cut back by 0 bases and J by 3 bases. CDR1 and CDR2 from the germline V gene are MNHEY and SMNVEV (reference sequence). As DNA, the CDR3 is TGTGCCAGCAGTTTATCTCACAGGGGCTACGAGCAGTACTTC. This translates into CASSLSHRGYEQYF.

The CDR3 coding sequence is TGCGCCAGCAGCTTGGGACTAGCGGGAGGCACCGGGGAGCTGTTTTTT. Protein: CASSLGLAGGTGELFF. The J gene is TRBJ2-2, the V gene TRBV5-1; 13 positions match TRBD2. Germline trimming cut 0 bases from V and 4 bases from J; bases unmatched to any gene: 0. Germline CDR1 SGHRS, CDR2 YFSETQ. The CDR3 consists of 16 residues.

The V call is TRBV25-1, the J call TRBJ1-2; 8 nucleotides match TRBD1. The V segment lost 6 bases and the J segment 5 bases; nucleotides outside the gene matches: 8. The CDR3 covers 14 residues. Germline CDR1 reads MGHDK; CDR2 reads SYGVNS. The DNA of the CDR3 is TGTGCCAGCAGCGATCAGGGGGCGAAGTATGGCTACACCTTC. Protein: CASSDQGAKYGYTF.

The chain is built from TRBV27 and TRBJ2-1, with 7 bases lining up with TRBD2. Losses at the gene ends were 3 bases for V and 2 bases for J; bases not matched to a gene: 4. The CDR3 loop spans 15 amino acids. In germline, CDR1 is MNHEY, CDR2 SMNVEV (reference sequence). CDR3 nucleotide sequence: TGTGCCAGCAGTTTCGGGCTAGCGGCCTACAATGAGCAGTTCTTC. This sequence encodes CASSFGLAAYNEQFF.

The chain combines TRBV28 with TRBJ2-5, with a possible D match to TRBD1 (5 bases). CDR1 MDHEN and CDR2 SYDVKM come from the germline V gene. Trimming stripped 5 bases from V and 1 base from J, with 5 bases between. The CDR3 sequence is 12 residues long. This CDR3 is CASSQGQETQYF. The CDR3 DNA reads TGTGCCAGCAGTCAGGGCCAAGAGACCCAGTACTTC. The full variable domain, rest sourced from reference TRBV28 and TRBJ2-5, is DVKVTQSSRYLVKRTGEKVFLECVQDMDHENMFWYRQDPGLGLRLIYFSYDVKMKEKGDIPEGYSVSREKKERFSLILESASTNQTSMYLCASSQGQETQYFGPGTRLLVL.

The chain employs TRBV29-1 and TRBJ2-7, with 10 bases lining up with TRBD1. Germline V gene data show CDR1 as SQVTM and CDR2 as ANQGSEA. V shed 1 base, J shed 2 bases, and the junction held 5 bases outside the gene matches. CDR3 size: 15 residues. CDR3 in DNA: TGCAGCGTTGAAGGTGACAGGGGGCTACCCTACGAGCAGTACTTC. Protein: CSVEGDRGLPYEQYF.

The chain has TRBV9 and TRBJ2-7, with 14 positions matching TRBD2. Per the germline V gene, CDR1 is SGDLS and CDR2 is YYNGEE. The ends lost 7 bases at V and 7 bases at J; junction bases unmatched: 4. The CDR3 extends over 13 amino acids. CDR3 amino acids: CASGGTSGREQYF. The CDR3 nucleotides are TGTGCCAGCGGGGGGACTAGCGGGAGAGAGCAGTACTTC.

The V gene is TRBV7-6, the J gene TRBJ1-2; D remains ambiguous. CDR1 is SGHVS and CDR2 is FNYEAQ in the germline V gene. The V and J ends lost 2 bases and 4 bases respectively, with 8 bases between them. The CDR3 covers 13 residues. The CDR3 region has the DNA TGTGCCAGCAGCTTAAAAAGATTCTATGGCTACACCTTC. Amino acids: CASSLKRFYGYTF.

This chain joins TRBV7-9 and TRBJ2-7; no reliable D call. Germline values: CDR1 SEHNR, CDR2 FQNEAQ (reference sequence). V lost 7 bases and J 2 bases, leaving 9 bases between the germline ends. The CDR3 is made up of 12 amino acids. The CDR3, as DNA: TGTGCCAGCACCCCAGTCCCCTACGAGCAGTACTTC. Its protein is CASTPVPYEQYF.

The chain is built from TRBV19 and TRBJ2-3; 10 nucleotides agree with TRBD1. The CDR3 length is 14 residues. The germline gives CDR1 LNHDA, CDR2 SQIVND (reference sequence). The V segment lost 3 bases and the J segment 6 bases; nucleotides outside the gene matches: 3. The CDR3, as DNA: TGTGCCAGTAGTATCGGGACAGGGGCGGATACGCAGTATTTT. Protein sequence: CASSIGTGADTQYF.

The chain combines TRBV4-3 with TRBJ2-2; D assignment may be TRBD1 or TRBD2 (5 bases each). The germline gives CDR1 LGHNA, CDR2 YSLEER. The CDR3 totals 16 residues. Trimming stripped 0 bases from V and 4 bases from J, with 12 bases between. The CDR3 bases are TGCGCCAGCAGCCAAGAACCGGGGCGGGCCACCGGGGAGCTGTTTTTT. Translating it yields CASSQEPGRATGELFF.

This chain uses TRBV30 with TRBJ2-7; no firm D call. Germline V lookup: CDR1 GTSNPN, CDR2 SVGIG (reference sequence). Trimming took 3 bases from V and 4 from J, leaving 10 bases between them. This CDR3 comprises 12 residues. The CDR3 sequence: CAWRREKYEQYF. CDR3 in DNA: TGTGCCTGGAGAAGGGAAAAGTACGAGCAGTACTTC.

This sequence joins TRBV5-4 and TRBJ2-7; unclear D gene. The CDR3 is 14 amino acids. V lost 0 bases to trimming and J lost 6 bases, with 13 bases between them. The germline V gene encodes CDR1 SGHNT and CDR2 YYREEE (reference sequence). CDR3 in amino acids: CASSLESGVGEQYF. The CDR3 DNA follows: TGTGCCAGCAGCTTGGAATCCGGAGTGGGCGAGCAGTACTTC.

This chain uses TRBV5-4 with TRBJ1-2, with 7 bases that match TRBD1. The CDR3 sequence is 13 residues long. CDR1 is SGHNT and CDR2 is YYREEE in the germline V gene (reference sequence). V lost 4 bases, J lost 6 bases, and 6 bases stayed unmatched. CDR3 protein: CASSQTGIHGYTF. CDR3 bases: TGTGCCAGCAGCCAGACAGGGATCCATGGCTACACCTTC.

This chain joins TRBV11-2 and TRBJ2-1; D possibly corresponds to TRBD2 (7 bases). The germline V and J ends were trimmed by 4 bases and 8 bases, with 21 bases remaining between them. The CDR3 covers 16 residues. The germline gives CDR1 SGHAT, CDR2 FQNNGV. CDR3 DNA sequence: TGTGCCAGCAGCTCCCCCTTAGGGGGAGGGCCTGATGAGCAGTTCTTC. Translated, it gives CASSSPLGGGPDEQFF.

V gene TRBV15 combines with J gene TRBJ2-1; D possibly corresponds to TRBD2 (5 bases). This CDR3 region has 17 residues. Germline CDR1 is LNHNV and CDR2 is YYDKDF (reference sequence). Trimming took off 3 bases at V and 5 bases at J, with 20 bases between the two ends. Here the CDR3 DNA reads TGTGCCACCAGCAGGGCTCTCGAGGGCCCACCTAACAATGAGCAGTTCTTC. It encodes CATSRALEGPPNNEQFF.